One and the same sample provided the 27 T cell receptor beta chains below, sequenced in a study of blood T cells in healthy people across ages. A sample-barcoded 5' primer and a J-beta primer mix were used in a second PCR of roughly 7 to 11 cycles. In TCRdb, the 5' RACE reads were re-called with MiXCR into one record per CDR3 protein. The sample has hundreds of thousands of distinct CDR3 sequences, under 45% seen once. The specimen sequenced was blood. The receptors derive from a man in his sixties in good health.

In its sample, this clonotype was seen a few times. V is TRBV6-6 and J is TRBJ2-4; weak D call: TRBD1 (6 bases). V gave up 6 bases and J gave up 4 bases, with 22 bases separating them. Germline-derived CDR1 and CDR2 are MNHNY and SVGAGI (reference sequence). This CDR3 has 17 amino acids. CDR3 nucleotide sequence: TGTGCCAGCAGACAAGATGCCGGACAGTTTACTAAAAACATTCAGTACTTC. Amino acids: CASRQDAGQFTKNIQYF.

This clonotype was seen a handful of times. The chain joins TRBV28 to TRBJ2-7; the match to TRBD2 covers 10 bases. The CDR3 is 14 residues long. Trimming cost V 2 bases and J 6 bases; bases outside gene matches: 4. Germline V CDR1 and CDR2: MDHEN, SYDVKM. CDR3 sequence: CASSLAAGGREQYF. The CDR3 DNA sequence: TGTGCCAGCAGTTTAGCAGCGGGGGGGCGCGAGCAGTACTTC.

This clonotype appeared a few times. The V call is TRBV20-1, the J call TRBJ2-5, with 10 bases identical to TRBD1. After removal of 5 bases from V and 4 bases from J, the junction contained 13 bases not matched to a gene. The length of the CDR3 is 16 residues. From germline, CDR1 is DFQATT and CDR2 SNEGSKA (reference sequence). The CDR3 sequence: CSASLRDRGRVETQYF. The CDR3 nucleotides read TGCAGTGCTTCCCTCCGGGACAGGGGTCGGGTAGAGACCCAGTACTTC.

This clonotype occurred a few times. The genes are TRBV5-1 and TRBJ2-3; TRBD1 aligns across 7 bases. V was clipped by 4 bases and J by 2 bases; unmatched bases: 13. Germline CDR1 SGHRS, CDR2 YFSETQ. There are 17 residues in the CDR3. The CDR3 DNA follows: TGCGCCAGCAGCCTAAACCGGGACAGCAGAAACACAGATACGCAGTATTTT. Translating it yields CASSLNRDSRNTDTQYF.

This clonotype was counted only a few times. V gene TRBV6-5 combines with J gene TRBJ2-1, with D possibly being TRBD1 (6 bases). Per germline, CDR1 MNHEY and CDR2 SVGAGI. The CDR3 length is 19 residues. Trimming took 0 bases from V and 2 from J, leaving 20 bases between them. The CDR3 spells CASSYSRQGIRDAYNEQFF. For the CDR3, the DNA is TGTGCCAGCAGTTACTCGAGGCAGGGGATCCGGGACGCCTACAATGAGCAGTTCTTC.

The chain carries TRBV6-6 and TRBJ2-7; D assignment may be TRBD1 or TRBD2 (5 bases each). The V gene's germline CDR1 is MNHNY and CDR2 SVGAGI (reference sequence). The CDR3 consists of 16 residues. V was clipped by 6 bases and J by 3 bases, with 21 bases between them. The CDR3 loop reads CASSLTSGTGNYEQYF. CDR3 bases: TGTGCCAGCAGCCTAACATCCGGGACGGGAAACTACGAGCAGTACTTC.

This sequence joins TRBV7-3 and TRBJ2-1; maybe TRBD1 (7 bases). Germline assignment: CDR1 SGHTA and CDR2 FQGTGA. This CDR3 has 15 amino acids. Trimming cost V 6 bases and J 7 bases, with 19 bases left between them. As DNA, the CDR3 is TGTGCCAGCAGTACTAGCCGGGGGACAGCGAATGAGCAGTTCTTC. Translating it yields CASSTSRGTANEQFF.

This clonotype was seen at least ten times. Since a much larger clone is just one base distant, this may be a read error. V usage is TRBV4-1 and J usage is TRBJ2-5; the match to TRBD2 covers 11 bases. This CDR3 has 15 amino acids. From germline, CDR1 is MGHRA and CDR2 YSYEKL. The ends lost 2 bases at V and 11 bases at J; junction bases unmatched: 10. The CDR3 coding sequence is TGCGCCAGCAGCCAACTAGCGGGGGGATACAATGAGCAGTACTTC. It codes for CASSQLAGGYNEQYF.

The chain joins TRBV12-5 to TRBJ2-3; no clear D. The CDR3 is made up of 13 amino acids. Germline V gene data show CDR1 as LGHNT and CDR2 as FRNRAP. Between the trimmed V and J ends, which lost 5 bases and 4 bases, there was a span of 10 bases. CDR3: CASGRNRADTQYF. DNA of the CDR3: TGTGCTAGTGGTAGGAACCGGGCAGATACGCAGTATTTT.

The genes are TRBV24-1 and TRBJ2-1, with 9 bases aligning to TRBD1. The CDR3 sequence is 15 residues long. CDR1 and CDR2 (germline): KGHDR, SFDVKD. Trimming at V came to 3 bases and at J to 6 bases, leaving 5 bases not matched to a gene. The CDR3 DNA reads as TGTGCCACCAGTGATACGGGACAGGGCAGCAATGAGCAGTTCTTC. As protein: CATSDTGQGSNEQFF.

The table lists this clonotype with a few counts. This sequence joins TRBV12-3 or TRBV12-4 and TRBJ2-5; tentatively, D is TRBD1 or TRBD2 (6 bases each). V was trimmed by 6 bases and J by 4 bases, leaving 12 bases between them. The CDR3 has 13 residues. The CDR3 nucleotides are TGTGCCAGCAGGGTACAGGGAGGAGAGACCCAGTACTTC. This encodes CASRVQGGETQYF.

J is TRBJ2-7 and V is TRBV13; TRBD2 aligns across 12 bases. Germline values: CDR1 PRHDT, CDR2 FYEKMQ (reference sequence). V was pared by 5 bases and J by 2 bases, with 7 bases of the junction left unmatched. This CDR3 has 16 amino acids. CDR3 bases: TGTGCCAGCAGCGTCAGGACTAGCGGGGCTGCCTACGAGCAGTACTTC. Encoded protein: CASSVRTSGAAYEQYF.

Worth noting for this clonotype: Compared with germline, one end of the junction differs, possibly owing to a read error. The chain recombines TRBV7-9 with TRBJ2-5; TRBD1 might be the D (6 bases). The CDR3 length is 16 residues. The germline V gene has CDR1 SEHNR and CDR2 FQNEAQ (reference sequence). In nucleotides, the CDR3 is TGTACCAGCAGCTTAGGACAGATCCCCGGCACTGAGACCCAGTACTTC. It translates to CTSSLGQIPGTETQYF.

This chain joins TRBV7-9 and TRBJ2-6; 12 bases line up with TRBD1. This CDR3 comprises 17 residues. Trimming took 5 bases from V and 1 from J; bases not matched to a gene: 3. Germline CDR1 reads SEHNR; CDR2 reads FQNEAQ (reference sequence). The CDR3 DNA is TGTGCCAGCAGCAGGGACAGGGGGCAGTCTGGGGCCAACGTCCTGACTTTC. Translation: CASSRDRGQSGANVLTF.

This clonotype was recorded a few times. The chain joins TRBV14 to TRBJ2-1; maybe TRBD2 (6 bases). Germline CDR1 SGHDN, CDR2 FVKESK. This CDR3 region has 13 residues. V was clipped by 4 bases and J by 9 bases, with 13 bases between them. The CDR3 DNA reads as TGTGCCAGCAGCCTCCGGGGGACGGCTGAGCAGTTCTTC. This sequence encodes CASSLRGTAEQFF. The complete variable domain, with remaining parts taken from reference TRBV14 and TRBJ2-1, reads EAGVTQFPSHSVIEKGQTVTLRCDPISGHDNLYWYRRVMGKEIKFLLHFVKESKQDESGMPNNRFLAERTGGTYSTLKVQPAELEDSGVYFCASSLRGTAEQFFGPGTRLTVL.

This clonotype was observed a handful of times. V is TRBV30 and J is TRBJ2-3; D not resolved. Germline V gene sequence: CDR1 GTSNPN, CDR2 SVGIG (reference sequence). CDR3 length equals 13 residues. V shed 4 bases and J shed 2 bases, with 10 bases lying between them. CDR3 in amino acids: CAWTAVNTDTQYF. The CDR3 DNA is TGTGCCTGGACGGCCGTAAACACAGATACGCAGTATTTT.

The chain employs TRBV7-2 and TRBJ1-5; D is uncertain. From germline, CDR1 is SGHTA and CDR2 FQGNSA. The CDR3 has 16 amino acids. Trimming took 1 base from V and 3 from J, leaving 13 bases between them. CDR3 in DNA: TGTGCCAGCAGCTTAGTTGCCGGTACTTTCAATCAGCCCCAGCATTTT. Encoded protein: CASSLVAGTFNQPQHF.

The sample holds one count of this clonotype. The gene calls are TRBV24-1 and TRBJ2-1; 10 bases match TRBD1. This CDR3 has 15 residues. V trimming: 2 bases; J trimming: 6 bases; junction bases outside the gene matches: 3. Germline V gives CDR1 KGHDR, CDR2 SFDVKD. The CDR3 DNA reads TGTGCCACCAGTGATTATAGGGACAGGGGCAATGAGCAGTTCTTC. Protein sequence: CATSDYRDRGNEQFF.

The chain links TRBV10-3 to TRBJ1-1; D call uncertain. The CDR3 length is 14 residues. Trimming took off 3 bases at V and 2 bases at J, with 10 bases between the two ends. The germline V gene encodes CDR1 ENHRY and CDR2 SYGVKD. The CDR3 bases are TGTGCCATCAGTGATACGGGCGGAAACACTGAAGCTTTCTTT. Its translation is CAISDTGGNTEAFF.

The chain joins TRBV20-1 to TRBJ2-1; 8 nucleotides agree with TRBD2. Looked up from germline, CDR1 is DFQATT and CDR2 is SNEGSKA (reference sequence). This CDR3 region has 15 residues. V lost 3 bases, J lost 9 bases, and 13 bases stayed unmatched. The CDR3 here is CSARVSGGIRGEQFF. Here the CDR3 DNA reads TGCAGTGCTAGGGTGAGCGGGGGTATCCGGGGTGAGCAGTTCTTC.

The gene calls are TRBV13 and TRBJ2-7; 10 bases agree with TRBD2. The CDR3 totals 16 residues. Germline CDR1 PRHDT, CDR2 FYEKMQ (reference sequence). The V and J ends lost 4 bases and 0 bases, in that order; junction bases with no gene match: 6. CDR3: CASSSQASGSSYEQYF. DNA of the CDR3: TGTGCCAGCAGCTCTCAAGCTAGCGGGAGCTCCTACGAGCAGTACTTC.

The rearrangement uses TRBV7-9 and TRBJ1-2, with unresolved D. The CDR3 is made up of 13 amino acids. Germline CDR1 is SEHNR and CDR2 is FQNEAQ (reference sequence). Trimming stripped 4 bases from V and 6 bases from J, with 12 bases between. CDR3 sequence reads: CASSSRRVNGYTF. The CDR3 DNA is TGTGCCAGCAGCTCAAGACGGGTAAATGGCTACACCTTC.

This clonotype was counted between two and nine times. The J gene is TRBJ2-3, the V gene TRBV3-1; 11 bases align to TRBD2. CDR1 and CDR2 from the germline V gene are LGHDT and YNNKEL (reference sequence). This CDR3 is built from 16 residues. The V and J ends lost 5 bases and 3 bases, in that order; junction bases with no gene match: 7. CDR3 nucleotide sequence: TGTGCCAGCAGCGAGACTAGCGGGATCAGTACAGATACGCAGTATTTT. It yields the protein CASSETSGISTDTQYF.

This clonotype has only a few counts. This chain uses TRBV28 with TRBJ1-4; TRBD1 matches 7 bases. Unmatched junction bases numbered 8, after V lost 5 bases and J lost 2 bases. The germline V gene has CDR1 MDHEN and CDR2 SYDVKM. The CDR3 runs to 16 residues. CDR3 DNA sequence: TGTGCCAGCAGTCTCTACAGGGGAGCGACTAATGAAAAACTGTTTTTT. Protein: CASSLYRGATNEKLFF.

The genes are TRBV6-5 and TRBJ2-3; D possibly corresponds to TRBD2 (5 bases). V lost 4 bases and J 9 bases, leaving 11 bases between the germline ends. The CDR3 has 12 residues. CDR1 and CDR2 from the germline V gene are MNHEY and SVGAGI. The CDR3 is CASSSRDYTQYF. CDR3 DNA sequence: TGTGCCAGCAGTTCCCGGGATTACACGCAGTATTTT.

The rearrangement uses TRBV9 and TRBJ2-3; D call uncertain. Trimming cost V 0 bases and J 7 bases, with 15 bases left between them. The CDR3 has 15 amino acids. CDR1 is SGDLS and CDR2 is YYNGEE in the germline V gene. The CDR3 spells CASSVESSLPYTQYF. The CDR3 DNA reads as TGTGCCAGCAGCGTAGAATCAAGCCTCCCGTATACGCAGTATTTT. The variable domain in full, completed from reference TRBV9 and TRBJ2-3, reads DSGVTQTPKHLITATGQRVTLRCSPRSGDLSVYWYQQSLDQGLQFLIQYYNGEERAKGNILERFSAQQFPDLHSELNLSSLELGDSALYFCASSVESSLPYTQYFGPGTRLTVL.

The chain is built from TRBV24-1 and TRBJ2-1, with 9 bases fitting TRBD1. The V gene's germline CDR1 is KGHDR and CDR2 SFDVKD. With 7 bases clipped from V and 11 bases from J, the junction kept 14 bases outside the gene matches. The CDR3 sequence is 15 residues long. The CDR3 nucleotides are TGTGCCACCAGCCCGGGACAGGGCGTTGTGCATAAGCAGTTCTTC. Amino acid sequence: CATSPGQGVVHKQFF.